These 23 T cell receptor beta chains originate from one sample sequenced in a study of blood T cell repertoires in COVID-19. Method: immunoSEQ multiplex PCR; TCRdb's copy keeps in-frame clones and lacks some. The sample shows about 36,000 clones, about 85% of them seen only once. The material sequenced was peripheral blood. These receptors were obtained from a man aged 45-65 years with active COVID-19.

This clone has a handful of counts. The chain recombines TRBV5-1 with TRBJ2-7, with a weak D call TRBD1 (6 bases). Trimming stripped 4 bases from V and 3 bases from J, with 14 bases between. CDR1 and CDR2 from the germline V gene are SGHRS and YFSETQ. The CDR3 runs 14 residues. CDR3 coding DNA: TGCGCCAGCAGCCCTTCGGGACAAGTCTACGAGCAGTACTTC. Amino acid sequence: CASSPSGQVYEQYF. The whole variable domain, filled in from reference TRBV5-1 and TRBJ2-7, reads KAGVTQTPRYLIKTRGQQVTLSCSPISGHRSVSWYQQTPGQGLQFLFEYFSETQRNKGNFPGRFSGRQFSNSRSEMNVSTLELGDSALYLCASSPSGQVYEQYFGPGTRLTVT.

The V gene is TRBV15, the J gene TRBJ2-3; 11 bases align to TRBD2. V was pared by 1 base and J by 4 bases, with 7 bases of the junction left unmatched. Germline CDR1 reads LNHNV; CDR2 reads YYDKDF (reference sequence). The CDR3 is 17 residues long. CDR3 nucleotide sequence: TGTGCCACCAGCAGAGCCGTAGCGGGGGGGCCCGCAGATACGCAGTATTTT. It encodes CATSRAVAGGPADTQYF.

The rearrangement links TRBV7-2 to TRBJ2-7, with D perhaps matching TRBD1 (5 bases). V was shortened by 3 bases and J by 4 bases, with 10 bases between the two germline ends. CDR1 and CDR2 from the germline V gene are SGHTA and FQGNSA. This CDR3 comprises 13 residues. The CDR3 coding sequence is TGTGCCAGCAGCTTGCAGGGTACTTACGAGCAGTACTTC. Residues: CASSLQGTYEQYF. Full variable domain (missing parts from reference TRBV7-2 and TRBJ2-7): GAGVSQSPSNKVTEKGKDVELRCDPISGHTALYWYRQSLGQGLEFLIYFQGNSAPDKSGLPSDRFSAERTGGSVSTLTIQRTQQEDSAVYLCASSLQGTYEQYFGPGTRLTVT.

The chain recombines TRBV5-6 with TRBJ1-2, with D possibly matching TRBD1 (6 bases). The germline CDR1 and CDR2 sequences are SGHDT and YYEEEE. This CDR3 has 13 amino acids. V was shortened by 2 bases and J by 4 bases, with 9 bases between the two germline ends. The CDR3 here is CASSLQGPYGYTF. Written as DNA, the CDR3 is TGTGCCAGCAGCTTACAGGGCCCCTATGGCTACACCTTC.

CDR3 sequence reads: CASSPRRHRGTGNTIYF. The CDR3, as DNA: TGTGCCAGCAGTCCTCGTCGCCACAGGGGAACTGGAAACACCATATATTTT. This chain links TRBV9 with TRBJ1-3, with 7 bases aligning to TRBD1. The CDR3 is made up of 17 amino acids. Germline V gene data show CDR1 as SGDLS and CDR2 as YYNGEE. J was trimmed by 2 bases and V by 5 bases; bases with no gene match: 13.

The CDR3 coding sequence is TGTGCCAGCAGCAGCTCAAATGGGGGGATCGGCAATCAGCCCCAGCATTTT. Residues: CASSSSNGGIGNQPQHF. V is TRBV7-9 and J is TRBJ1-5; tentative D call: TRBD1 (5 bases). Per the germline V gene, CDR1 is SEHNR and CDR2 is FQNEAQ (reference sequence). Trimming pared 5 bases from V and 2 bases from J, leaving 19 bases between. The CDR3 loop spans 17 amino acids.

V is TRBV5-1 and J is TRBJ1-1; D is uncertain. Germline V gives CDR1 SGHRS, CDR2 YFSETQ. The CDR3 covers 14 residues. Trimming took off 5 bases at V and 3 bases at J, with 14 bases between the two ends. CDR3 nucleotides: TGCGCCAGCAGGCATCTTCGAGGGTACACTGAAGCTTTCTTT. This translates into CASRHLRGYTEAFF.

This clone came up a few times. V usage is TRBV5-4 and J usage is TRBJ2-1; 12 bases are shared with TRBD2. Germline V gene lookup returns CDR1 SGHNT and CDR2 YYREEE (reference sequence). The CDR3 length is 17 residues. The junction had 6 bases not matched to a gene; V was cut back by 5 bases and J by 0 bases. The CDR3 loop is CASSGLAGLSSYNEQFF. CDR3 bases: TGTGCCAGCAGTGGACTAGCGGGGTTAAGCTCCTACAATGAGCAGTTCTTC.

V gene TRBV18 combines with J gene TRBJ2-3, with TRBD1 as a possible D gene (6 bases). The CDR3 sequence is 15 residues long. In germline, CDR1 is KGHSH, CDR2 LQKENI. Between the trimmed V and J ends, which lost 2 bases and 3 bases, there was a span of 12 bases. The CDR3 nucleotides are TGTGCCAGCTCACCAGGCAGGGGAGCAACAGATACGCAGTATTTT. This codes for CASSPGRGATDTQYF. Full variable domain (rest looked up from reference TRBV18 and TRBJ2-3): NAGVMQNPRHLVRRRGQEARLRCSPMKGHSHVYWYRQLPEEGLKFMVYLQKENIIDESGMPKERFSAEFPKEGPSILRIQQVVRGDSAAYFCASSPGRGATDTQYFGPGTRLTVL.

V is TRBV4-3 and J is TRBJ2-7; the match to TRBD1 covers 8 bases. Germline V lookup: CDR1 LGHNA, CDR2 YSLEER. The CDR3 has 15 residues. Trimming took 2 bases from V and 3 from J; bases not matched to a gene: 6. The CDR3, as DNA: TGCGCCAGCAGCCAATCCCCCACAGGGGGCTACGAGCAGTACTTC. It yields the protein CASSQSPTGGYEQYF.

The gene calls are TRBV5-1 and TRBJ2-3, with 9 bases aligning to TRBD1. V was clipped by 1 base and J by 3 bases; unmatched bases: 9. From germline, CDR1 is SGHRS and CDR2 YFSETQ. The CDR3 length is 17 residues. CDR3 nucleotides: TGCGCCAGCAGCTTGCTGAACCGGGACAGGGCGACAGATACGCAGTATTTT. Translating it yields CASSLLNRDRATDTQYF.

The rearrangement links TRBV6-5 to TRBJ2-1; TRBD2 matches 11 bases. Germline lookup yields CDR1 MNHEY and CDR2 SVGAGI. The CDR3 sequence is 15 residues long. Losses at the gene ends were 10 bases for V and 8 bases for J; bases not matched to a gene: 13. CDR3 protein: CATSYSGGAWDEQFF. Written as DNA, the CDR3 is TGTGCCACATCCTATAGCGGGGGGGCCTGGGATGAGCAGTTCTTC.

The chain has TRBV7-8 and TRBJ2-7; D is perhaps TRBD1 (5 bases). Germline loops: CDR1 SGHVS, CDR2 FQNEAQ. The CDR3 has 13 residues. V dropped 5 bases and J dropped 7 bases, with 15 bases sitting between them. CDR3 sequence reads: CASSPTGYGEQYF. The CDR3 region has the DNA TGTGCCAGCAGCCCCACAGGCTACGGGGAGCAGTACTTC.

This clone occurred a few times. Here the CDR3 reads CASSPSGTGELFF. The CDR3 nucleotides are TGCGCCAGCAGCCCATCGGGGACCGGGGAGCTGTTTTTT. This rearrangement joins TRBV5-1 to TRBJ2-2; D is perhaps TRBD2 (5 bases). Germline CDR1 reads SGHRS; CDR2 reads YFSETQ. V gave up 4 bases and J gave up 5 bases, with 9 bases separating them. The CDR3 extends over 13 amino acids.

The chain couples TRBV18 to TRBJ2-7; 10 bases agree with TRBD1. V was clipped by 4 bases and J by 9 bases; unmatched bases: 3. Germline CDR1 reads KGHSH; CDR2 reads LQKENI. The CDR3 sequence is 12 residues long. DNA for the CDR3: TGTGCCAGCTCACGTGACAGGGGGCGGCAGTACTTC. It is translated as CASSRDRGRQYF.

V gene TRBV10-3 combines with J gene TRBJ2-5; D uncertain. Per the germline V gene, CDR1 is ENHRY and CDR2 is SYGVKD. V lost 6 bases to trimming and J lost 5 bases, with 10 bases between them. The CDR3 is 12 amino acids. CDR3: CAISFNEETQYF. The CDR3 nucleotides read TGTGCCATCAGCTTTAACGAGGAGACCCAGTACTTC.

The chain uses TRBV24-1 and TRBJ2-4, with 13 bases aligning to TRBD2. CDR3 length: 19 residues. V shed 4 bases and J 0 bases; nucleotides not matched to a gene: 8. Per germline, CDR1 KGHDR and CDR2 SFDVKD. This chain's CDR3 is CATSDPGLAGELAKNIQYF. The CDR3 nucleotides are TGTGCCACCAGTGACCCTGGACTAGCGGGGGAGCTAGCCAAAAACATTCAGTACTTC.

The DNA of the CDR3 is TGTGCCAGCAGTGAATATCGGGGTATCCAAAACATTCAGTACTTC. Translated: CASSEYRGIQNIQYF. This chain uses TRBV25-1 with TRBJ2-4; a weak D match, TRBD2 (5 bases). The CDR3 loop spans 15 amino acids. Germline CDR1 is MGHDK and CDR2 is SYGVNS. Trimming pared 0 bases from V and 5 bases from J, leaving 11 bases between. Variable domain in full (rest from reference TRBV25-1 and TRBJ2-4): EADIYQTPRYLVIGTGKKITLECSQTMGHDKMYWYQQDPGMELHLIHYSYGVNSTEKGDLSSESTVSRIRTEHFPLTLESARPSHTSQYLCASSEYRGIQNIQYFGAGTRLSVL.

The chain has TRBV7-9 and TRBJ2-2; 7 bases are shared with TRBD1. In germline, CDR1 is SEHNR, CDR2 FQNEAQ (reference sequence). The CDR3 loop spans 16 amino acids. The ends lost 4 bases at V and 1 base at J; junction bases unmatched: 6. CDR3 nucleotide sequence: TGTGCCAGCAGCTCCTGGAGGACAGGGAACACCGGGGAGCTGTTTTTT. Translated, it gives CASSSWRTGNTGELFF.

The CDR3 is CASSVDRKGYTF. CDR3 sequence (DNA): TGTGCCAGCAGCGTCGACAGAAAGGGCTACACCTTC. The chain is built from TRBV7-2 and TRBJ1-2; tentatively, D is TRBD1 (5 bases). The CDR3 has 12 residues. V was pared by 5 bases and J by 8 bases, with 12 bases between. Germline lookup yields CDR1 SGHTA and CDR2 FQGNSA.

There are a few counts of this clone. V gene TRBV27 combines with J gene TRBJ1-5, with a tentative D call TRBD1 (6 bases). The germline gives CDR1 MNHEY, CDR2 SMNVEV (reference sequence). Trimming took off 2 bases at V and 5 bases at J, with 10 bases between the two ends. CDR3 length: 14 amino acids. CDR3: CASSLMAGDQPQHF. CDR3 nucleotide sequence: TGTGCCAGCAGTTTAATGGCAGGGGATCAGCCCCAGCATTTT.

In this sample, this clone turned up a few times. This chain links TRBV27 with TRBJ1-5; the match to TRBD1 covers 11 bases. The length of the CDR3 is 15 residues. Germline values: CDR1 MNHEY, CDR2 SMNVEV (reference sequence). V was pared by 3 bases and J by 6 bases, with 4 bases of the junction left unmatched. Written as DNA, the CDR3 is TGTGCCAGCAGTTTGAACGGACAGGGGGCTCAGCCCCAGCATTTT. Its translation is CASSLNGQGAQPQHF.

By its share, this clone is medium-sized. CDR3: CASRPPYMNTEAFF. CDR3 bases: TGTGCCAGCAGACCTCCGTACATGAACACTGAAGCTTTCTTT. This sequence joins TRBV6-5 and TRBJ1-1; no definite D call. The V and J ends lost 6 bases and 0 bases respectively, with 11 bases between them. The CDR3 consists of 14 residues. Germline V CDR1 and CDR2: MNHEY, SVGAGI.